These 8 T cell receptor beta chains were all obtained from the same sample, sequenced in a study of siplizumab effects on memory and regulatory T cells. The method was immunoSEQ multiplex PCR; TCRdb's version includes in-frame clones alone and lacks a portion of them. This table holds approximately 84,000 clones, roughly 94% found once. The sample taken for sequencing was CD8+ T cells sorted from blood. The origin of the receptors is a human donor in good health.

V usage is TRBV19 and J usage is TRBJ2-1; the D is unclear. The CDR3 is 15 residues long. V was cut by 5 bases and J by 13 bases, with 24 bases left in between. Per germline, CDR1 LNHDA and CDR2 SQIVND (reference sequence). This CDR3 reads CASSASAGPSETQFF. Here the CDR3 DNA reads TGTGCCAGTAGTGCGTCTGCCGGGCCCTCCGAGACCCAGTTCTTC. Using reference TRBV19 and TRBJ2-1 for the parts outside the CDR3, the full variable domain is DGGITQSPKYLFRKEGQNVTLSCEQNLNHDAMYWYRQDPGQGLRLIYYSQIVNDFQKGDIAEGYSVSREKKESFPLTVTSAQKNPTAFYLCASSASAGPSETQFFGPGTRLTVL.

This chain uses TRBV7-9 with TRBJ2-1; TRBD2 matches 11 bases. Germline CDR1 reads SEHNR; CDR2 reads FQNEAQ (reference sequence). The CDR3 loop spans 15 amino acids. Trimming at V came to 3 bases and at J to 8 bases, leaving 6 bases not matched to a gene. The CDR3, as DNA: TGTGCCAGCAGCTTCGGACTAGCGGGTGGATATGAGCAGTTCTTC. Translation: CASSFGLAGGYEQFF.

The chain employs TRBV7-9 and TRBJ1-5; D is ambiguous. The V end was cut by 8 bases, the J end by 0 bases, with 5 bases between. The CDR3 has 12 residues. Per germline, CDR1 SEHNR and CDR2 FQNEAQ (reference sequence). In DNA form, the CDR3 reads TGTGCCAGCCAGGATAGCAATCAGCCCCAGCATTTT. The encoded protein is CASQDSNQPQHF.

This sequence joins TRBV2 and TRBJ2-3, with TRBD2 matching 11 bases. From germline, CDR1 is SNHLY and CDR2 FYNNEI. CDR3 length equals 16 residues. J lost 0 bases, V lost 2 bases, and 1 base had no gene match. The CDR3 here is CASSETSGRSTDTQYF. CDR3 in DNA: TGTGCCAGCAGTGAAACTAGCGGGAGAAGCACAGATACGCAGTATTTT.

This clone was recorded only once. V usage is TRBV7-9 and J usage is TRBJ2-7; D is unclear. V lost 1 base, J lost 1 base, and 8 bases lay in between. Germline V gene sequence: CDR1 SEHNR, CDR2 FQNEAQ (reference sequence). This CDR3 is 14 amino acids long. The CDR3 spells CASSLVSRSYEQYF. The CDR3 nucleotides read TGTGCCAGCAGCTTAGTTTCCAGGTCCTACGAGCAGTACTTC.

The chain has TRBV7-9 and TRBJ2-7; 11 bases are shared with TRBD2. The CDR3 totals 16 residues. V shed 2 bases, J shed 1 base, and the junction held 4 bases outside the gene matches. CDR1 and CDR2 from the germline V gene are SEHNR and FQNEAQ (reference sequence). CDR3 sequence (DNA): TGTGCCAGCAGCTTACAAACTAGCGGGAGTTCCTACGAGCAGTACTTC. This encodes CASSLQTSGSSYEQYF.

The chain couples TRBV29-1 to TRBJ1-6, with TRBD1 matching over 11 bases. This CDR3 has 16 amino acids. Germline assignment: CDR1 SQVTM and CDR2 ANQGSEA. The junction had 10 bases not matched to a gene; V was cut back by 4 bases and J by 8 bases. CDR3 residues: CSVGGTVGQGDSPLHF. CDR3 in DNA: TGCAGCGTTGGGGGAACAGTGGGACAGGGGGATTCACCCCTCCACTTT.

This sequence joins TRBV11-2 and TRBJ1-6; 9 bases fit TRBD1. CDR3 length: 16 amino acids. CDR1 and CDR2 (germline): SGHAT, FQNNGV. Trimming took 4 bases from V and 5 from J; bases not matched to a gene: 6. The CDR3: CASSSDRGFNNSPLHF. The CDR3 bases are TGTGCCAGCAGCTCAGACAGGGGGTTTAATAATTCACCCCTCCACTTT. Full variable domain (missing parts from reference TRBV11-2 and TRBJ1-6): EAGVAQSPRYKIIEKRQSVAFWCNPISGHATLYWYQQILGQGPKLLIQFQNNGVVDDSQLPKDRFSAERLKGVDSTLKIQPAKLEDSAVYLCASSSDRGFNNSPLHFGNGTRLTVT.